In its sample, the clone carrying this T cell receptor beta chain was seen once. This record comes from a study of ipilimumab plus nivolumab after autologous stem cell transplantation. In the study overall: Median doses per patient: 4 or 5 ipilimumab, fewer than ten nivolumab. The myeloma cohort included high-risk transplant-naive patients and patients relapsing within 3 years of a first autologous transplant.

The data were produced by immunoSEQ multiplex PCR, yet TCRdb's version contains in-frame clones alone and is incomplete. The table records some 44,000 clones, roughly 90% of them present only once. Trimming left V 7 bases short and J 2 bases short, with 12 bases between. Per germline, CDR1 MNHEY and CDR2 SMNVEV (reference sequence). There are 14 residues in the CDR3. The chain has TRBV27 and TRBJ2-1; D gene uncertain. Here the sequenced sample was PBMCs, taken in a trial of ipilimumab plus nivolumab as post-transplant consolidation. The TCR comes from a male donor with multiple myeloma. DNA of the CDR3: TGTGCCAGCAAAATTGGGGTGACCTACAATGAGCAGTTCTTC. This encodes CASKIGVTYNEQFF.